These 17 T cell receptor beta chains originate from one sample sequenced in a study of spatial heterogeneity in lung cancer. TCRdb re-called the 5' RACE reads with MiXCR, one entry per CDR3 protein. The top ten clones hold about 41% of a sample with about 92,000 distinct CDR3 sequences, less than 15% of them seen once. Indicated time point: sample taken at primary tumor resection. Unsorted tumor, nontumor lung tissue or cryopreserved PBMC supplied the whole RNA. The material was PBMCs, obtained at surgery. Receptor source: a male donor with early-stage non-small cell lung cancer.

V usage is TRBV12-3 or TRBV12-4 and J usage is TRBJ2-3, with 7 bases matching TRBD1. The CDR3 sequence is 14 residues long. With V trimmed by 7 bases and J by 1 base, 5 bases remained unmatched. This CDR3 reads CASTPRGRTDTQYF. The CDR3 bases are TGTGCCAGCACCCCGAGGGGGCGCACAGATACGCAGTATTTT.

The chain is built from TRBV25-1 and TRBJ1-1, with a tentative D call TRBD1 (5 bases). V was pared by 0 bases and J by 5 bases, with 13 bases between. The CDR3 length is 15 residues. Germline V lookup: CDR1 MGHDK, CDR2 SYGVNS. The DNA for the CDR3 is TGTGCCAGCAGTGAATATGGGCAGGGAGGAACTGAAGCTTTCTTT. It is translated as CASSEYGQGGTEAFF.

This clonotype was counted a few times. This chain uses TRBV7-3 with TRBJ2-1, with 9 positions matching TRBD1. The CDR3 is 17 residues long. V shed 5 bases, J shed 5 bases, and the junction held 13 bases outside the gene matches. Germline assignment: CDR1 SGHTA and CDR2 FQGTGA. The CDR3 region has the DNA TGTGCCAGCAGCCCGATTCCGTGGACAGGGGAACACAATGAGCAGTTCTTC. It translates to CASSPIPWTGEHNEQFF. The variable domain in full, completed from reference TRBV7-3 and TRBJ2-1, reads GAGVSQTPSNKVTEKGKYVELRCDPISGHTALYWYRQSLGQGPEFLIYFQGTGAADDSGLPNDRFFAVRPEGSVSTLKIQRTERGDSAVYLCASSPIPWTGEHNEQFFGPGTRLTVL.

In its sample, this clonotype was seen many times. V usage is TRBV5-1 and J usage is TRBJ2-7, with a tentative D call TRBD2 (6 bases). The CDR3 totals 15 residues. Trimming left V 0 bases short and J 2 bases short, with 12 bases between. Germline V lookup: CDR1 SGHRS, CDR2 YFSETQ. The CDR3 loop reads CASSLDGTDTYEQYF. CDR3 DNA: TGCGCCAGCAGCTTGGATGGGACTGACACCTACGAGCAGTACTTC.

The V and J genes are TRBV12-3 or TRBV12-4 and TRBJ2-7; 11 bases are a match to TRBD2. Trimming removed 3 bases from V and 2 bases from J; junction bases left unmatched: 3. The length of the CDR3 is 15 residues. In DNA, the CDR3 is TGTGCCAGCAGTTTGAGTAGCGGGAGGGCCTACGAGCAGTACTTC. Translated: CASSLSSGRAYEQYF.

This clonotype has at least ten counts. CDR3 loop: CSVSLTGTGGEQYF. In DNA form, the CDR3 reads TGCAGCGTCTCCCTCACCGGGACAGGGGGCGAGCAGTACTTC. The chain couples TRBV29-1 to TRBJ2-7; 11 nucleotides agree with TRBD1. Trimming took 6 bases from V and 6 from J; bases not matched to a gene: 10. CDR1 is SQVTM and CDR2 is ANQGSEA in the germline V gene. This CDR3 spans 14 amino acids.

The CDR3 coding sequence is TGCAGTGCTTTGTCCCCAGCGGCCCCCTACGAGCAGTACTTC. This encodes CSALSPAAPYEQYF. The J gene is TRBJ2-7, the V gene TRBV20-1; TRBD2 might be the D (5 bases). The CDR3 covers 14 residues. Trimming took 5 bases from V and 2 from J, leaving 16 bases between them. The germline CDR1 and CDR2 sequences are DFQATT and SNEGSKA (reference sequence).

This clonotype appeared once. This chain uses TRBV7-9 with TRBJ2-5, with D perhaps matching TRBD2 (6 bases). Per the germline V gene, CDR1 is SEHNR and CDR2 is FQNEAQ (reference sequence). There are 15 residues in the CDR3. Trimming took 5 bases from V and 5 from J, leaving 18 bases between them. The CDR3 sequence is CASSQTLGSGETQYF. The CDR3 coding sequence is TGTGCCAGCAGCCAAACCCTGGGAAGCGGGGAGACCCAGTACTTC.

Worth noting for this clonotype: The junction departs from the called germline gene at one end, perhaps through a read error. The chain joins TRBV4-1 to TRBJ2-1, with TRBD2 matching over 11 bases. The CDR3 loop spans 16 amino acids. Per the germline V gene, CDR1 is MGHRA and CDR2 is YSYEKL. CDR3 protein: CTSSQVGLAEYNEQFF. For the CDR3, the DNA is TGCACCAGCAGCCAAGTGGGACTAGCGGAGTACAATGAGCAGTTCTTC.

This chain uses TRBV10-3 with TRBJ1-6, with 7 bases aligning to TRBD1. CDR1 is ENHRY and CDR2 is SYGVKD in the germline V gene. V dropped 6 bases and J dropped 3; count of bases not matched to a gene: 5. There are 15 residues in the CDR3. CDR3 coding DNA: TGTGCCATCAGGCAGGGGGGAGACTATAATTCACCCCTCCACTTT. This sequence encodes CAIRQGGDYNSPLHF.

This clonotype was seen only a few times. The chain has TRBV5-1 and TRBJ2-7; 7 nucleotides line up with TRBD1. Looked up from germline, CDR1 is SGHRS and CDR2 is YFSETQ. The ends lost 3 bases at V and 6 bases at J; junction bases unmatched: 12. The CDR3 is made up of 15 amino acids. This CDR3 is CASSSTGETGIEQYF. For the CDR3, the DNA is TGCGCCAGCAGCTCAACCGGCGAGACAGGGATCGAGCAGTACTTC.

This clonotype was recorded many times. This rearrangement joins TRBV10-3 to TRBJ1-5; possibly TRBD1 for D (6 bases). V was shortened by 0 bases and J by 2 bases, with 14 bases between the two germline ends. Germline CDR1 and CDR2: ENHRY and SYGVKD. There are 17 residues in the CDR3. The CDR3 loop reads CAISESDRSAGNQPQHF. CDR3 sequence (DNA): TGTGCCATCAGTGAGTCTGACAGGTCGGCTGGCAATCAGCCCCAGCATTTT.

This clonotype was seen more than once but under ten times. The rearrangement links TRBV19 to TRBJ2-4, with 10 bases that match TRBD1. CDR3 length equals 17 residues. J gave up 3 bases and V 3 bases, and 8 bases lay outside the gene matches. Germline V CDR1 and CDR2: LNHDA, SQIVND (reference sequence). In nucleotides, the CDR3 is TGTGCCAGTAGTATGATCGGGACAGGGGATGTCAAAAACATTCAGTACTTC. It codes for CASSMIGTGDVKNIQYF. The full variable domain, in which reference TRBV19 and TRBJ2-4 provide the parts outside the CDR3, is DGGITQSPKYLFRKEGQNVTLSCEQNLNHDAMYWYRQDPGQGLRLIYYSQIVNDFQKGDIAEGYSVSREKKESFPLTVTSAQKNPTAFYLCASSMIGTGDVKNIQYFGAGTRLSVL.

This clonotype was observed a few times. V is TRBV30 and J is TRBJ1-5, with 11 nucleotides matching TRBD1. V lost 5 bases, J lost 6 bases, and 6 bases stayed unmatched. The CDR3 runs to 14 residues. The germline V gene has CDR1 GTSNPN and CDR2 SVGIG (reference sequence). The CDR3 is CAWGGQGAIQPQHF. In DNA, the CDR3 is TGTGCCTGGGGTGGACAGGGGGCGATTCAGCCCCAGCATTTT.

The sample holds many counts of this clonotype. The V and J genes are TRBV5-1 and TRBJ1-1; D is undetermined. Germline V gives CDR1 SGHRS, CDR2 YFSETQ. V lost 0 bases and J 4 bases, leaving 13 bases between the germline ends. This CDR3 is 15 amino acids long. CDR3 sequence reads: CASSLGRVPSTEAFF. CDR3 DNA sequence: TGCGCCAGCAGCTTGGGGAGGGTTCCGAGCACTGAAGCTTTCTTT.

In its sample, this clonotype was seen a few times. This chain uses TRBV19 with TRBJ2-1; 9 bases map to TRBD2. This CDR3 contains 15 residues. Per germline, CDR1 LNHDA and CDR2 SQIVND (reference sequence). Germline trimming cut 10 bases from V and 4 bases from J; bases unmatched to any gene: 11. As DNA, the CDR3 is TGTGCCACCTCTCCGGCTAGCGGGAAGTACAATGAGCAGTTCTTC. Protein product: CATSPASGKYNEQFF.

This sequence joins TRBV7-9 and TRBJ2-6; 8 bases are a match to TRBD1. Germline V lookup: CDR1 SEHNR, CDR2 FQNEAQ (reference sequence). The CDR3 consists of 17 residues. V was pared by 5 bases and J by 0 bases, with 6 bases of the junction left unmatched. CDR3 sequence (DNA): TGTGCCAGCAGCGGATGGGACAGGAGCTCTGGGGCCAACGTCCTGACTTTC. It codes for CASSGWDRSSGANVLTF.